The 27 T cell receptor beta chains presented below share a single source sample, sequenced in a study of blood T cell repertoires in COVID-19. The protocol was immunoSEQ multiplex PCR, while the TCRdb copy is restricted to in-frame clones and leaves out a portion. The sample has about 170,000 clones, under 90% seen once. The sample consisted of peripheral blood. These TCRs come from a woman aged 80 or over with active or convalescent COVID-19.

The chain is built from TRBV7-3 and TRBJ1-6; 7 nucleotides line up with TRBD1. The CDR3 is made up of 14 amino acids. Looked up from germline, CDR1 is SGHTA and CDR2 is FQGTGA. V lost 5 bases and J lost 7; bases outside the gene matches: 5. CDR3 bases: TGTGCCAGCAGCGCGGGACAGCCAAATTCACCCCTCCACTTT. Protein product: CASSAGQPNSPLHF.

This chain joins TRBV15 and TRBJ1-1; the D gene is possibly TRBD1 (6 bases). From germline, CDR1 is LNHNV and CDR2 YYDKDF (reference sequence). V was clipped by 0 bases and J by 4 bases, with 15 bases between them. The CDR3 spans 16 residues. CDR3 in amino acids: CATSRDLHLGGTEAFF. CDR3 nucleotides: TGTGCCACCAGCAGAGATTTGCACCTAGGGGGCACTGAAGCTTTCTTT.

The chain links TRBV10-3 to TRBJ1-5, with 7 bases lining up with TRBD1. The CDR3 length is 13 residues. J lost 6 bases, V lost 2 bases, and 1 base had no gene match. CDR1 and CDR2 (germline): ENHRY, SYGVKD. The CDR3 DNA follows: TGTGCCATCAGTGAGACAGGGGTTCAGCCCCAGCATTTT. Translating it yields CAISETGVQPQHF.

This chain links TRBV18 with TRBJ1-5, with TRBD1 as a possible D gene (6 bases). Trimming removed 1 base at V and 1 base at J, with 14 bases between. The germline CDR1 and CDR2 sequences are KGHSH and LQKENI. This CDR3 is 17 amino acids long. This chain's CDR3 is CASSPLSQGLSNQPQHF. CDR3 coding DNA: TGTGCCAGCTCACCACTCTCCCAGGGGTTAAGCAATCAGCCCCAGCATTTT. Complete variable domain (other parts from reference TRBV18 and TRBJ1-5): NAGVMQNPRHLVRRRGQEARLRCSPMKGHSHVYWYRQLPEEGLKFMVYLQKENIIDESGMPKERFSAEFPKEGPSILRIQQVVRGDSAAYFCASSPLSQGLSNQPQHFGDGTRLSIL.

This chain joins TRBV9 and TRBJ2-1; D is perhaps TRBD1 (6 bases). The CDR3 covers 17 residues. The V and J ends lost 3 bases and 0 bases respectively, with 16 bases between them. Germline V lookup: CDR1 SGDLS, CDR2 YYNGEE. The CDR3 protein is CASSARDTRSSYNEQFF. The CDR3 DNA reads TGTGCCAGCAGCGCAAGGGACACCCGGAGCTCCTACAATGAGCAGTTCTTC. Using reference TRBV9 and TRBJ2-1 for the parts outside the CDR3, the full variable domain is DSGVTQTPKHLITATGQRVTLRCSPRSGDLSVYWYQQSLDQGLQFLIQYYNGEERAKGNILERFSAQQFPDLHSELNLSSLELGDSALYFCASSARDTRSSYNEQFFGPGTRLTVL.

The chain uses TRBV5-1 and TRBJ1-2; a weak D match, TRBD1 (6 bases). Germline CDR1 reads SGHRS; CDR2 reads YFSETQ. This CDR3 spans 14 amino acids. With 3 bases removed from V and 2 bases from J, the gap between germline ends came to 11 bases. CDR3 region: CASSWTEGNYGYTF. The DNA of the CDR3 is TGCGCCAGCAGCTGGACAGAGGGAAACTATGGCTACACCTTC.

V usage is TRBV12-3 or TRBV12-4 and J usage is TRBJ1-2; possible D gene TRBD1, 5 bases. With 10 bases removed from V and 6 bases from J, the gap between germline ends came to 15 bases. The CDR3 loop spans 12 amino acids. CDR3 residues: CATSEGRDGYTF. The CDR3 region has the DNA TGTGCCACATCGGAGGGACGGGATGGCTACACCTTC.

V usage is TRBV6-5 and J usage is TRBJ2-3, with 9 nucleotides matching TRBD1. This CDR3 contains 13 residues. Germline CDR1 and CDR2: MNHEY and SVGAGI. With V trimmed by 6 bases and J by 4 bases, 2 bases remained unmatched. The CDR3 region is CASRRTGADTQYF. The DNA of the CDR3 is TGTGCCAGCAGAAGGACAGGGGCAGATACGCAGTATTTT.

The chain employs TRBV7-9 and TRBJ2-7; 8 bases are shared with TRBD1. The CDR3 spans 14 residues. V shed 5 bases and J 3 bases; nucleotides not matched to a gene: 6. The germline V gene encodes CDR1 SEHNR and CDR2 FQNEAQ (reference sequence). This CDR3 reads CASSPGTGNYEQYF. The CDR3 DNA reads as TGTGCCAGCAGCCCCGGGACAGGAAACTACGAGCAGTACTTC.

V gene TRBV10-3 combines with J gene TRBJ2-1, with 9 bases matching TRBD1. Germline CDR1 and CDR2: ENHRY and SYGVKD. V was clipped by 2 bases and J by 4 bases; unmatched bases: 6. This CDR3 comprises 16 residues. The CDR3 nucleotides are TGTGCCATCAGTGAGGTTGTGGACAGGGGATACAATGAGCAGTTCTTC. It codes for CAISEVVDRGYNEQFF.

This clone appeared a single time. The rearrangement uses TRBV7-9 and TRBJ1-6; 8 bases agree with TRBD1. V lost 1 base, J lost 5 bases, and 1 base stayed unmatched. This CDR3 has 15 residues. Germline loops: CDR1 SEHNR, CDR2 FQNEAQ (reference sequence). This CDR3 reads CASSLGQGNNSPLHF. The CDR3 coding sequence is TGTGCCAGCAGCTTAGGACAGGGGAATAATTCACCCCTCCACTTT.

The chain employs TRBV2 and TRBJ1-3, with D maybe TRBD1 (5 bases). The CDR3 is made up of 13 amino acids. Trimming cost V 6 bases and J 4 bases, with 10 bases left between them. CDR1 is SNHLY, CDR2 FYNNEI, per germline. The CDR3: CASRSGQGNTIYF. In DNA form, the CDR3 reads TGTGCCAGCAGGTCAGGGCAGGGAAACACCATATATTTT.

V is TRBV11-2 and J is TRBJ1-1; weak D call: TRBD1 (6 bases). The CDR3 extends over 12 amino acids. The germline V gene has CDR1 SGHAT and CDR2 FQNNGV. V lost 4 bases and J 10 bases, leaving 13 bases between the germline ends. The CDR3 loop is CASSSSGVPAFF. The CDR3 DNA is TGTGCCAGCAGCTCATCAGGGGTTCCAGCTTTCTTT.

The rearrangement links TRBV15 to TRBJ1-2, with D tentatively TRBD1 (5 bases). CDR1 is LNHNV and CDR2 is YYDKDF in the germline V gene (reference sequence). CDR3 length equals 12 residues. Trimming removed 0 bases at V and 11 bases at J, with 10 bases between. The CDR3 DNA reads TGTGCCACCAGCAGAGATCGGGGGTCATACACCTTC. Its protein product is CATSRDRGSYTF. Variable domain in full (rest from reference TRBV15 and TRBJ1-2): DAMVIQNPRYQVTQFGKPVTLSCSQTLNHNVMYWYQQKSSQAPKLLFHYYDKDFNNEADTPDNFQSRRPNTSFCFLDIRSPGLGDTAMYLCATSRDRGSYTFGSGTRLTVV.

The V call is TRBV6-5, the J call TRBJ2-1; maybe TRBD1 (5 bases). Germline CDR1 reads MNHEY; CDR2 reads SVGAGI. V lost 0 bases and J 8 bases, leaving 14 bases between the germline ends. This CDR3 is built from 15 residues. The CDR3 reads CASSYSGAARYEQFF. CDR3 DNA: TGTGCCAGCAGTTACTCTGGGGCTGCCCGGTATGAGCAGTTCTTC.

The chain joins TRBV6-1 to TRBJ2-1; a possible D gene is TRBD2 (6 bases). Germline CDR1 and CDR2: MNHNS and SASEGT. The CDR3 consists of 16 residues. With 3 bases removed from V and 2 bases from J, the gap between germline ends came to 14 bases. The CDR3 sequence: CASSEPFGGTYNEQFF. The CDR3 nucleotides are TGTGCCAGCAGTGAGCCATTTGGCGGGACCTACAATGAGCAGTTCTTC.

The chain uses TRBV3-1 (or the pseudogene TRBV3-2) and TRBJ1-1, with no clear D. Trimming took off 4 bases at V and 3 bases at J, with 9 bases between the two ends. There are 13 residues in the CDR3. Germline-derived CDR1 and CDR2 are LGHDT and YNNKEL (reference sequence). CDR3 in amino acids: CASSPIRDTEAFF. The CDR3 DNA reads TGTGCCAGCAGCCCCATTCGCGACACTGAAGCTTTCTTT.

The chain joins TRBV28 to TRBJ1-4; D unclear. Germline CDR1 and CDR2: MDHEN and SYDVKM. This CDR3 is 17 amino acids long. V was cut by 5 bases and J by 1 base, with 17 bases left in between. The CDR3: CASSPLSIYRTNEKLFF. CDR3 coding DNA: TGTGCCAGCAGTCCACTTTCAATTTACCGAACTAATGAAAAACTGTTTTTT.

This sequence joins TRBV11-2 and TRBJ1-2; the D gene is possibly TRBD1 (6 bases). CDR3 length: 14 residues. Per the germline V gene, CDR1 is SGHAT and CDR2 is FQNNGV. Trimming pared 5 bases from V and 7 bases from J, leaving 17 bases between. CDR3 loop: CASSLLQGQGGYTF. The DNA for the CDR3 is TGTGCCAGCAGCCTCCTTCAGGGGCAGGGTGGCTACACCTTC.

The chain recombines TRBV10-1 with TRBJ1-5; D is undetermined. This CDR3 has 16 amino acids. Trimming left V 4 bases short and J 5 bases short, with 18 bases between. CDR1 and CDR2 (germline): WNHNN, SYGVQD (reference sequence). In nucleotides, the CDR3 is TGCGCCAGCAGTGGAAACTGGGCGTACGATGATCAGCCCCAGCATTTT. Residues: CASSGNWAYDDQPQHF.

This sequence joins TRBV15 and TRBJ1-6; maybe TRBD1 (6 bases). This CDR3 region has 15 residues. V lost 0 bases and J 10 bases, leaving 13 bases between the germline ends. Germline CDR1 is LNHNV and CDR2 is YYDKDF (reference sequence). The CDR3 nucleotides are TGTGCCACCAGCAGAGACAGGGGAAATTACTCACCCCTCCACTTT. Amino acids: CATSRDRGNYSPLHF.

The chain recombines TRBV19 with TRBJ2-5; D is possibly TRBD1 (6 bases). V was pared by 4 bases and J by 5 bases, with 11 bases between. CDR3 length: 13 residues. Germline-derived CDR1 and CDR2 are LNHDA and SQIVND (reference sequence). The CDR3 nucleotides read TGTGCCAGTAGTACTACAGGGCACGAGACCCAGTACTTC. Protein product: CASSTTGHETQYF. Complete variable domain (other parts from reference TRBV19 and TRBJ2-5): DGGITQSPKYLFRKEGQNVTLSCEQNLNHDAMYWYRQDPGQGLRLIYYSQIVNDFQKGDIAEGYSVSREKKESFPLTVTSAQKNPTAFYLCASSTTGHETQYFGPGTRLLVL.

This clone was seen a handful of times. The chain has TRBV12-3 or TRBV12-4 and TRBJ1-2, with a tentative D call TRBD1 (6 bases). CDR3 length equals 13 residues. V shed 6 bases and J shed 4 bases, with 12 bases lying between them. Written as DNA, the CDR3 is TGTGCCAGCAGCCCCCAGGGGACCTATGGCTACACCTTC. Residues: CASSPQGTYGYTF.

This clone is a singleton in its sample. This chain connects TRBV29-1 to TRBJ1-5, with 8 bases aligning to TRBD1. The J segment lost 3 bases and the V segment lost 6 bases, leaving 4 bases of the junction unmatched. The CDR3 totals 13 residues. Germline assignment: CDR1 SQVTM and CDR2 ANQGSEA. The CDR3 region is CSVRGQANQPQHF. CDR3 DNA: TGCAGCGTGAGGGGACAGGCCAATCAGCCCCAGCATTTT. Variable domain in full (rest from reference TRBV29-1 and TRBJ1-5): SAVISQKPSRDICQRGTSLTIQCQVDSQVTMMFWYRQQPGQSLTLIATANQGSEATYESGFVIDKFPISRPNLTFSTLTVSNMSPEDSSIYLCSVRGQANQPQHFGDGTRLSIL.

The rearrangement links TRBV7-9 to TRBJ2-1, with TRBD2 matching 7 bases. The CDR3 contains 16 residues. From germline, CDR1 is SEHNR and CDR2 FQNEAQ (reference sequence). Trimming cost V 1 base and J 5 bases; bases outside gene matches: 8. CDR3 loop: CASSLVGRPNHNEQFF. CDR3 DNA: TGTGCCAGCAGCTTAGTCGGGAGGCCCAATCACAATGAGCAGTTCTTC.

This clone was recorded only once. V gene TRBV5-4 combines with J gene TRBJ2-1; 7 bases are shared with TRBD1. Germline lookup yields CDR1 SGHNT and CDR2 YYREEE (reference sequence). CDR3 length equals 16 residues. After removal of 3 bases from V and 0 bases from J, the junction contained 6 bases not matched to a gene. The CDR3 coding sequence is TGTGCCAGCAGCTGGGGACAGTCAAGCTCCTACAATGAGCAGTTCTTC. Its translation is CASSWGQSSSYNEQFF.

This chain uses TRBV5-1 with TRBJ1-4, with 9 bases fitting TRBD1. The CDR3 covers 15 residues. The V gene end was trimmed by 2 bases and the J gene end by 8 bases; junction bases not matched to a gene: 7. Per the germline V gene, CDR1 is SGHRS and CDR2 is YFSETQ. This CDR3 reads CASSFDGTGREKLFF. CDR3 nucleotides: TGCGCCAGCAGCTTCGATGGGACAGGGAGGGAAAAACTGTTTTTT. Supplemented by reference TRBV5-1 and TRBJ1-4, the full variable domain reads KAGVTQTPRYLIKTRGQQVTLSCSPISGHRSVSWYQQTPGQGLQFLFEYFSETQRNKGNFPGRFSGRQFSNSRSEMNVSTLELGDSALYLCASSFDGTGREKLFFGSGTQLSVL.